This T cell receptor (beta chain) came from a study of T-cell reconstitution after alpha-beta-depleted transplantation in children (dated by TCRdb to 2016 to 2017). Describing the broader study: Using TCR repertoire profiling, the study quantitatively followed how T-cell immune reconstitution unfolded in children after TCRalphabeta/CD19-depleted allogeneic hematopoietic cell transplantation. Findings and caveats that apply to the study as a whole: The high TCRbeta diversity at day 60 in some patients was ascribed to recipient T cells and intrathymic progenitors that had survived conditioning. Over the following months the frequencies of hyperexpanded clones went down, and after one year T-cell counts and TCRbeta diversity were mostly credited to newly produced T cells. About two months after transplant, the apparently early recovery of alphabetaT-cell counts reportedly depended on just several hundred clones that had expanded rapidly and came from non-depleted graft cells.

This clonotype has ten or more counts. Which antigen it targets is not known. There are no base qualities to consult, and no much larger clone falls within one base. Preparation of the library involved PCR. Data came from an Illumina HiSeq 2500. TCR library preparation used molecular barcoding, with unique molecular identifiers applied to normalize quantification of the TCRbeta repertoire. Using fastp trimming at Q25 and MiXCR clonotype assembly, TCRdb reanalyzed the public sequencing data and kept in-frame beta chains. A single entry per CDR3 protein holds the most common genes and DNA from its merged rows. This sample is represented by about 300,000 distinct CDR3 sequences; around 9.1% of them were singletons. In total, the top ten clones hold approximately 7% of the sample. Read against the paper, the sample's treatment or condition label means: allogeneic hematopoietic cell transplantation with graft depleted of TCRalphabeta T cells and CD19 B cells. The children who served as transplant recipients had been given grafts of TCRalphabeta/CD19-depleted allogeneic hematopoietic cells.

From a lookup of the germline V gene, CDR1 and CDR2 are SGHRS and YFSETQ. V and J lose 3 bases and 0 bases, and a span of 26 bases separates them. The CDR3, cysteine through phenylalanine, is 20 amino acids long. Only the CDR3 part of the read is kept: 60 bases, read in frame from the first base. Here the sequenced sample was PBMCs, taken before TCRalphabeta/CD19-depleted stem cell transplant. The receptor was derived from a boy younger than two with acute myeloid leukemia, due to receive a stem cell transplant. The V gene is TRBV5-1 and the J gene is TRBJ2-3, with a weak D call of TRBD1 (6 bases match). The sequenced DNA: TGCGCCAGCAGCTCCCGACAGGCCTTCGATCAAATCCTTAGCACAGATACGCAGTATTTT. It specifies CASSSRQAFDQILSTDTQYF.